The 4 T cell receptor beta chains below all came from one sample that was sequenced in a study of long-term antiretroviral therapy in people with HIV. Running of the v3.0 immunoSEQ assay took place at survey level. Clones were sequenced by immunoSEQ multiplex PCR, and TCRdb holds only the in-frame ones, with some missing. The repertoire has about 21,000 clones, more than 75% of them found once; the top ten carry roughly 4%. The sequencing here drew on unsorted PBMCs, taken 2.3 years after starting antiretroviral therapy. Source of these receptors: a man between 60 and 75 years old with HIV.

The chain combines TRBV28 with TRBJ1-5; perhaps TRBD1 as D (5 bases). Germline V gene lookup returns CDR1 MDHEN and CDR2 SYDVKM. This CDR3 has 16 amino acids. V was shortened by 6 bases and J by 0 bases, with 15 bases between the two germline ends. This CDR3 is CASRAPGRLSNQPQHF. The CDR3 bases are TGTGCCAGCAGAGCCCCGGGACGGCTTAGCAATCAGCCCCAGCATTTT.

The chain is built from TRBV7-3 and TRBJ2-3, with D perhaps matching TRBD2 (5 bases). Per the germline V gene, CDR1 is SGHTA and CDR2 is FQGTGA. CDR3 length equals 18 residues. Trimming removed 1 base at V and 2 bases at J, with 19 bases between. CDR3 nucleotide sequence: TGTGCCAGCAGCTTAAAAGGGAGAGCCTTTCTAATCACAGATACGCAGTATTTT. Amino acid sequence: CASSLKGRAFLITDTQYF.

V gene TRBV6-1 combines with J gene TRBJ2-7; D uncertain. Trimming removed 3 bases at V and 7 bases at J, with 13 bases between. CDR1 and CDR2 from the germline V gene are MNHNS and SASEGT. This CDR3 is 13 amino acids long. This CDR3 reads CASSDADRWEQYF. CDR3 coding DNA: TGTGCCAGCAGTGACGCTGACCGCTGGGAGCAGTACTTC.

This chain connects TRBV6-4 to TRBJ2-1; 9 positions agree with TRBD2. Losses at the gene ends were 7 bases for V and 9 bases for J; bases not matched to a gene: 10. Germline CDR1 reads MRHNA; CDR2 reads SNTAGT. The CDR3 is 14 amino acids. The CDR3 here is CASKFSGSSGEQFF. CDR3 nucleotides: TGTGCCAGCAAATTTAGCGGGAGCTCGGGTGAGCAGTTCTTC.